The clone carrying this T cell receptor beta chain was seen many times. Germline assignment: CDR1 DFQATT and CDR2 SNEGSKA (reference sequence). The V gene end was trimmed by 5 bases and the J gene end by 8 bases; junction bases not matched to a gene: 6. This CDR3 is built from 12 residues. The data were obtained in a study of identical twins. TCRdb re-called the 5' RACE reads through MiXCR, storing one row per CDR3 protein. The sample contains 500,000 to 600,000 distinct CDR3 sequences, 22% of which appear only once. These data were likewise used in another study, on T cells expressing NK-cell markers.

The chain recombines TRBV20-1 with TRBJ2-1, with TRBD1 matching over 7 bases. This clonotype was sampled from a woman aged 18-30 years in good health. The sample was CD4+ T cells sorted from blood. The CDR3 region is CSALDREHEQFF. Here the CDR3 DNA reads TGCAGTGCTCTTGACAGGGAACATGAGCAGTTCTTC.